What follows are 8 T cell receptor beta chains derived from one specimen sequenced in a study of blood T cell repertoires in COVID-19. Profiled with immunoSEQ multiplex PCR; TCRdb holds only in-frame clones, not every one. This sample has roughly 80,000 clones, with around 88% found just once. Material for sequencing was peripheral blood. The receptors derive from a woman aged 80 or over with active or convalescent COVID-19.

This sequence joins TRBV29-1 and TRBJ2-5; TRBD1 matches 9 bases. Trimming removed 0 bases from V and 4 bases from J; junction bases left unmatched: 0. Per the germline V gene, CDR1 is SQVTM and CDR2 is ANQGSEA. The CDR3 is made up of 13 amino acids. The CDR3 protein is CSVEEDRGETQYF. The CDR3 nucleotides read TGCAGCGTTGAAGAGGACAGGGGAGAGACCCAGTACTTC.

The chain joins TRBV9 to TRBJ1-2, with TRBD1 matching over 8 bases. Trimming at V came to 3 bases and at J to 7 bases, leaving 8 bases not matched to a gene. This CDR3 is built from 14 residues. The germline CDR1 and CDR2 sequences are SGDLS and YYNGEE. CDR3 in amino acids: CASSADRGGGGYTF. As DNA, the CDR3 is TGTGCCAGCAGCGCCGACAGGGGAGGGGGTGGCTACACCTTC.

This chain connects TRBV7-2 to TRBJ2-3; tentatively, D is TRBD2 (6 bases). In germline, CDR1 is SGHTA, CDR2 FQGNSA. There are 13 residues in the CDR3. The germline V and J ends were trimmed by 5 bases and 6 bases, with 12 bases remaining between them. The CDR3 nucleotides are TGTGCCAGCAGCAGGATGGGGGGTGATACGCAGTATTTT. This codes for CASSRMGGDTQYF.

This chain joins TRBV29-1 and TRBJ2-7, with 9 bases identical to TRBD1. The CDR3 loop spans 12 amino acids. Germline V gene data show CDR1 as SQVTM and CDR2 as ANQGSEA. The J segment lost 6 bases and the V segment lost 4 bases, leaving 4 bases of the junction unmatched. CDR3 nucleotides: TGCAGCGTTGGGGACAGGGTAAGCGAGCAGTACTTC. Translation gives CSVGDRVSEQYF.

The gene calls are TRBV18 and TRBJ1-1; TRBD1 is a possible D gene (6 bases). Germline-derived CDR1 and CDR2 are KGHSH and LQKENI. This CDR3 contains 14 residues. V lost 6 bases and J 1 base, leaving 12 bases between the germline ends. The DNA of the CDR3 is TGTGCCAGCTCTCGGGGGGCAGGGAACACTGAAGCTTTCTTT. Residues: CASSRGAGNTEAFF.

The chain recombines TRBV6-5 with TRBJ2-5; 8 bases are a match to TRBD1. The germline gives CDR1 MNHEY, CDR2 SVGAGI. This CDR3 is built from 15 residues. With V trimmed by 6 bases and J by 2 bases, 8 bases remained unmatched. The CDR3 here is CASSYGQGGQETQYF. CDR3 in DNA: TGTGCCAGCAGCTACGGACAGGGAGGACAAGAGACCCAGTACTTC.

This clone was seen only a few times. The V gene is TRBV28, the J gene TRBJ2-5, with 13 bases aligning to TRBD2. Germline V gene sequence: CDR1 MDHEN, CDR2 SYDVKM. V trimming: 6 bases; J trimming: 5 bases; junction bases outside the gene matches: 9. The CDR3 covers 16 residues. The CDR3 spells CASRSGLAGVRETQYF. CDR3 sequence (DNA): TGTGCCAGCAGGAGTGGACTAGCGGGAGTCCGGGAGACCCAGTACTTC.

The chain combines TRBV5-1 with TRBJ2-6; the match to TRBD2 covers 9 bases. Germline-derived CDR1 and CDR2 are SGHRS and YFSETQ. V lost 4 bases, J lost 0 bases, and 8 bases stayed unmatched. CDR3 length equals 18 residues. CDR3 amino acids: CASSPGLATSSGANVLTF. The CDR3 nucleotides read TGCGCCAGCAGCCCCGGACTAGCGACAAGCTCTGGGGCCAACGTCCTGACTTTC.